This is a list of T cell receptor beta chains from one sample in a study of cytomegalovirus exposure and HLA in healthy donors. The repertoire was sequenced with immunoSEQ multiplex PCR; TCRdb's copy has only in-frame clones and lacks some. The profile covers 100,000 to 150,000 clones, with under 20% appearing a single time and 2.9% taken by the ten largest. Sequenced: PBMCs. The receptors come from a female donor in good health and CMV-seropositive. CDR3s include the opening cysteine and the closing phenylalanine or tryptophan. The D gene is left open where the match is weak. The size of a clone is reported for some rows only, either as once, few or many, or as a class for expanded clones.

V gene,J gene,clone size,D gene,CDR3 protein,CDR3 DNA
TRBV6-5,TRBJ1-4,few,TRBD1,CASGTGQGYEKLFF,TGTGCCAGCGGAACGGGACAGGGGTATGAAAAACTGTTTTTT
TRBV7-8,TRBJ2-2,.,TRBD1,CASSPTTGFTGELFF,TGTGCCAGCAGCCCTACGACAGGGTTCACCGGGGAGCTGTTTTTT
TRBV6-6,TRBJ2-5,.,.,CASSYPAGAQETQYF,TGTGCCAGCAGTTACCCCGCGGGGGCACAAGAGACCCAGTACTTC
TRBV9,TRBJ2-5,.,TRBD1,CASSEGQAPPLETQYF,TGTGCCAGCAGCGAGGGACAGGCGCCGCCTTTAGAGACCCAGTACTTC
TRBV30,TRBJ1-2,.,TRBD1,CAWYRDRINYGYTF,TGTGCCTGGTACCGGGACAGGATTAACTATGGCTACACCTTC
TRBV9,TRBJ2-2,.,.,CASSPPRTGELFF,TGTGCCAGCAGCCCCCCCCGGACCGGGGAGCTGTTTTTT
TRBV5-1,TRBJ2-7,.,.,CASSSSGLNYEQYF,TGCGCCAGCAGCTCTTCGGGACTGAACTACGAGCAGTACTTC
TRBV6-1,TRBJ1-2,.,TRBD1,CASSEPHRGDGYTF,TGTGCCAGCAGTGAACCCCACAGGGGCGATGGCTACACCTTC
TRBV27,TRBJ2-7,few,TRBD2,CASSGGTSGRYEQYF,TGTGCCAGCAGTGGCGGGACTAGCGGGAGGTACGAGCAGTACTTC
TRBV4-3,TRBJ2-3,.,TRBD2,CASSQGDRLAGTDTQYF,TGCGCCAGCAGCCAAGGAGATAGACTAGCGGGCACAGATACGCAGTATTTT
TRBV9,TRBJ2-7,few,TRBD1,CASSVACRDRGLHYEQYF,TGTGCCAGCAGCGTAGCGTGTCGGGACAGGGGGCTCCACTACGAGCAGTACTTC
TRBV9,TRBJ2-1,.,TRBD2,CASSVGGGRGNNEQFF,TGTGCCAGCAGCGTAGGGGGCGGGAGAGGCAACAATGAGCAGTTCTTC
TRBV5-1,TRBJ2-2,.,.,CASSPRLNTGELFF,TGCGCCAGCAGCCCACGACTTAACACCGGGGAGCTGTTTTTT
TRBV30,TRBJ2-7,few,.,CAWYFSGSRYEQYF,TGTGCCTGGTACTTTTCGGGGTCCCGCTACGAGCAGTACTTC
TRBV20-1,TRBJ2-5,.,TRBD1,CSADRIETQYF,TGCAGTGCGGACAGGATCGAGACCCAGTACTTC
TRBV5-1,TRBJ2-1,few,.,CASSLFSSSYNEQFF,TGCGCCAGCAGCTTGTTTAGCAGCTCCTACAATGAGCAGTTCTTC
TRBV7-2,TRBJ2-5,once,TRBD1,CASSRQGDETQYF,TGTGCCAGCAGCCGACAGGGAGATGAGACCCAGTACTTC
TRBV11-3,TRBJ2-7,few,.,CASSLDPVSSYEQYF,TGTGCCAGCAGCTTAGATCCGGTTAGCTCCTACGAGCAGTACTTC
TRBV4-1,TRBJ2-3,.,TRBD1,CASSPFVGQDTDTQYF,TGCGCCAGCAGCCCCTTTGTAGGACAGGACACAGATACGCAGTATTTT
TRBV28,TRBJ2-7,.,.,CASETRRPYEQYF,TGTGCCAGCGAGACCAGGAGGCCCTACGAGCAGTACTTC
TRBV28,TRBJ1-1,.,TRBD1,CASSDIQGQGVTEAFF,TGTGCCAGCAGCGATATACAGGGACAGGGAGTCACTGAAGCTTTCTTT
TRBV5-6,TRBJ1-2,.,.,CASSLADTRYGYTF,TGTGCCAGCAGCTTGGCGGACACCCGCTATGGCTACACCTTC
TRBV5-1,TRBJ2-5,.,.,CASSLARQVPETQYF,TGCGCCAGCAGCTTGGCCCGACAAGTCCCAGAGACCCAGTACTTC
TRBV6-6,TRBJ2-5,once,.,CASNTVSGGQETQYF,TGTGCCAGCAATACGGTGTCAGGGGGGCAAGAGACCCAGTACTTC
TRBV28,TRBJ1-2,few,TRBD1,CASSFPRQGPFHGYTF,TGTGCCAGCAGTTTTCCCCGACAGGGTCCGTTTCATGGCTACACCTTC
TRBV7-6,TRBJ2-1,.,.,CASSLDVAADYNEQFF,TGTGCCAGCAGCTTAGATGTAGCGGCCGATTACAATGAGCAGTTCTTC
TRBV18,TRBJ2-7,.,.,CASSPVREPHRSLPYEQYF,TGTGCCAGCTCACCCGTGAGGGAGCCTCACCGGAGCCTTCCTTACGAGCAGTACTTC
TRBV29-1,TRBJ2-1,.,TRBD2,CSVQSSGGASNEQFF,TGCAGCGTTCAATCTAGCGGGGGGGCGTCCAATGAGCAGTTCTTC
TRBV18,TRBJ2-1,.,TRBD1,CASSWGQNNEQFF,TGTGCCAGCTCCTGGGGACAGAACAATGAGCAGTTCTTC